These 6 T cell receptor beta chains came from one sample sequenced in a study of blood T cell repertoires in COVID-19 (TCRdb year 2020). The library was generated by the immunoSEQ multiplex PCR assay. This immuneACCESS table, as held by TCRdb, lists in-frame sequences with V and J called but not all clones. Of the missing ones, under half trace to an unresolved V gene in checked studies; the others have no known cause. For this sample the table gives over 200,000 clones, of which 80% to 90% were detected only once. The ten top clones hold approximately 8% of the sample. The sample taken for sequencing was peripheral blood. These receptors originate from a woman between 45 and 60 years old with active or convalescent COVID-19.

V usage is TRBV6-5 and J usage is TRBJ2-1, with 10 bases aligning to TRBD2. The CDR3 length is 16 residues. Germline values: CDR1 MNHEY, CDR2 SVGAGI. V gave up 4 bases and J gave up 3 bases; unmatched junction bases: 6. The CDR3 reads CASSSLAGGNYNEQFF. The CDR3 coding sequence is TGTGCCAGCAGTTCATTAGCGGGGGGAAACTACAATGAGCAGTTCTTC.

The chain couples TRBV7-2 to TRBJ2-5, with TRBD1 matching over 10 bases. This CDR3 is 14 amino acids long. The trim removed 7 bases at V and 5 bases at J, leaving 7 bases unmatched. The germline V gene encodes CDR1 SGHTA and CDR2 FQGNSA. In DNA, the CDR3 is TGTGCCAGCACGGACAGGGGGGCGGGGGAGACCCAGTACTTC. Its translation is CASTDRGAGETQYF.

The V and J genes are TRBV4-2 and TRBJ2-5; 11 bases are a match to TRBD2. The CDR3 length is 17 residues. Unmatched junction bases numbered 6, after V lost 1 base and J lost 2 bases. Germline V gene data show CDR1 as LGHNA and CDR2 as YNFKEQ. The CDR3 DNA follows: TGTGCCAGCAGCCAAGGTACCGGGACTAGCGGACAAGAGACCCAGTACTTC. This codes for CASSQGTGTSGQETQYF.

V usage is TRBV5-1 and J usage is TRBJ2-7; TRBD2 matches 12 bases. This CDR3 contains 13 residues. J gave up 13 bases and V 4 bases, and 9 bases lay outside the gene matches. Germline assignment: CDR1 SGHRS and CDR2 YFSETQ. CDR3 coding DNA: TGCGCCAGCAGCAACGGACTAGCGGGAACGCGATACTTC. Translated: CASSNGLAGTRYF.

The genes are TRBV5-1 and TRBJ2-1; the match to TRBD2 covers 7 bases. J was trimmed by 3 bases and V by 4 bases; bases with no gene match: 1. CDR3 length equals 13 residues. CDR1 is SGHRS and CDR2 is YFSETQ in the germline V gene. DNA for the CDR3: TGCGCCAGCAGCCCGGGAGGCTACAATGAGCAGTTCTTC. It is translated as CASSPGGYNEQFF.

The V and J genes are TRBV11-2 and TRBJ2-5; D uncertain. Per germline, CDR1 SGHAT and CDR2 FQNNGV. This CDR3 is 14 amino acids long. V was clipped by 0 bases and J by 6 bases, with 11 bases between them. The CDR3 loop reads CASSLDPLEQTQYF. The CDR3 DNA is TGTGCCAGCAGCTTAGATCCGCTTGAGCAGACCCAGTACTTC.